These 8 T cell receptor beta chains originate from one sample sequenced in a study of cytomegalovirus exposure and HLA in healthy donors. The PCR ran on 60 Vbeta and 13 Jbeta primers. Libraries were prepared by immunoSEQ multiplex PCR; TCRdb keeps only in-frame clonotypes and omits some of them. The profile covers about 190,000 clones, with roughly 75% appearing a single time and approximately 4.6% taken by the ten largest. The sample taken for sequencing was PBMCs. These receptors were collected from a man aged 30 to 39 in good health and CMV-seropositive.

This chain connects TRBV19 to TRBJ2-3; TRBD2 agrees at 7 bases. CDR3 length: 16 amino acids. Germline V gene lookup returns CDR1 LNHDA and CDR2 SQIVND (reference sequence). Trimming at V came to 5 bases and at J to 6 bases, leaving 14 bases not matched to a gene. CDR3 nucleotides: TGTGCCAGTAGTCCCCTCGGACTAGTACTTTCGGATACGCAGTATTTT. It encodes CASSPLGLVLSDTQYF. The complete variable domain, with remaining parts taken from reference TRBV19 and TRBJ2-3, reads DGGITQSPKYLFRKEGQNVTLSCEQNLNHDAMYWYRQDPGQGLRLIYYSQIVNDFQKGDIAEGYSVSREKKESFPLTVTSAQKNPTAFYLCASSPLGLVLSDTQYFGPGTRLTVL.

The chain uses TRBV5-6 and TRBJ2-4; 8 bases agree with TRBD2. Germline lookup yields CDR1 SGHDT and CDR2 YYEEEE. V was pared by 4 bases and J by 2 bases, with 14 bases of the junction left unmatched. The CDR3 spans 18 residues. The CDR3 here is CASSPRRSGGLPKNIQYF. In DNA form, the CDR3 reads TGTGCCAGCAGCCCTAGACGCTCGGGGGGGCTGCCCAAAAACATTCAGTACTTC.

The J gene is TRBJ2-1, the V gene TRBV11-3; 9 positions match TRBD2. Looked up from germline, CDR1 is SGHNT and CDR2 is YENEEA. J lost 2 bases, V lost 7 bases, and 9 bases had no gene match. CDR3 length equals 16 residues. The CDR3 nucleotides are TGTGCCAGCACCCCTCCGGAGCGGGAGGCCTACAATGAGCAGTTCTTC. Its protein is CASTPPEREAYNEQFF.

The V call is TRBV18, the J call TRBJ2-7; TRBD1 matches at 12 bases. Trimming at V came to 3 bases and at J to 4 bases, leaving 13 bases not matched to a gene. The germline CDR1 and CDR2 sequences are KGHSH and LQKENI. CDR3 length: 18 amino acids. CDR3 sequence: CASSPRGTGGLVVYEQYF. In DNA form, the CDR3 reads TGTGCCAGCTCACCGCGTGGGACAGGGGGCCTGGTGGTGTACGAGCAGTACTTC.

The V gene is TRBV18, the J gene TRBJ2-5; 12 bases fit TRBD1. The better agreement between TRBJ2-7 and the DNA end casts doubt on the J call. The CDR3 is made up of 15 amino acids. Germline lookup yields CDR1 KGHSH and CDR2 LQKENI. The CDR3 protein is CASSSRDRGPYEQYF. The CDR3 coding sequence is TGTGCCAGCTCATCCCGGGACAGGGGGCCCTACGAGCAGTACTTC.

V gene TRBV6-1 combines with J gene TRBJ2-3; the match to TRBD2 covers 7 bases. The V gene's germline CDR1 is MNHNS and CDR2 SASEGT. After removal of 2 bases from V and 0 bases from J, the junction contained 5 bases not matched to a gene. This CDR3 spans 16 amino acids. In nucleotides, the CDR3 is TGTGCCAGCAGTGAACCCCCGCGGGAGAGCACAGATACGCAGTATTTT. Translating it yields CASSEPPRESTDTQYF.

The V gene is TRBV7-2, the J gene TRBJ2-5, with 9 bases matching TRBD2. Germline V gives CDR1 SGHTA, CDR2 FQGNSA. CDR3 length: 15 residues. J lost 5 bases, V lost 5 bases, and 9 bases had no gene match. CDR3 amino acids: CASSGGTSHGETQYF. In DNA, the CDR3 is TGTGCCAGCAGCGGAGGGACTAGCCACGGGGAGACCCAGTACTTC.

The chain recombines TRBV6-5 with TRBJ1-2, with D perhaps TRBD1 (5 bases). Per germline, CDR1 MNHEY and CDR2 SVGAGI. Trimming removed 0 bases at V and 5 bases at J, with 13 bases between. The CDR3 runs to 15 residues. The CDR3 sequence: CASSYSPRAGYGYTF. In nucleotides, the CDR3 is TGTGCCAGCAGTTACTCCCCTAGGGCAGGGTATGGCTACACCTTC.